This T cell receptor beta chain emerged from a study of T cell repertoires in cytomegalovirus infection. Study-wide context: It can be stated that public TCR beta signatures indicated CMV infection as well as a matching HLA type.

TCRdb ran MiXCR on the reads and lists one entry per CDR3 protein. The top ten clones hold 10% of a sample with about 130,000 distinct CDR3 sequences, approximately 8.8% of them seen once. This clonotype appeared many times. Its antigen is currently unknown. Points from the study as a whole: There were carriers of CMV plus the relevant HLA, and cumulative public TCR beta family frequency identified them.

Between the trimmed V and J ends, which lost 6 bases and 4 bases, there was a span of 20 bases. CDR1 is DFQATT and CDR2 is SNEGSKA in the germline V gene (reference sequence). This CDR3 contains 15 residues. The specimen sequenced was PBMCs. This TCR came from a human donor in good health (CMV status not recorded). Some clones in this sample may be carry-over from other donors' samples. This chain connects TRBV20-1 to TRBJ2-3; maybe TRBD2 (7 bases). The CDR3, as DNA: TGCAGTGCCGCGAGCCCGGGGGGCAGAGCAGATACGCAGTATTTT. This translates into CSAASPGGRADTQYF.